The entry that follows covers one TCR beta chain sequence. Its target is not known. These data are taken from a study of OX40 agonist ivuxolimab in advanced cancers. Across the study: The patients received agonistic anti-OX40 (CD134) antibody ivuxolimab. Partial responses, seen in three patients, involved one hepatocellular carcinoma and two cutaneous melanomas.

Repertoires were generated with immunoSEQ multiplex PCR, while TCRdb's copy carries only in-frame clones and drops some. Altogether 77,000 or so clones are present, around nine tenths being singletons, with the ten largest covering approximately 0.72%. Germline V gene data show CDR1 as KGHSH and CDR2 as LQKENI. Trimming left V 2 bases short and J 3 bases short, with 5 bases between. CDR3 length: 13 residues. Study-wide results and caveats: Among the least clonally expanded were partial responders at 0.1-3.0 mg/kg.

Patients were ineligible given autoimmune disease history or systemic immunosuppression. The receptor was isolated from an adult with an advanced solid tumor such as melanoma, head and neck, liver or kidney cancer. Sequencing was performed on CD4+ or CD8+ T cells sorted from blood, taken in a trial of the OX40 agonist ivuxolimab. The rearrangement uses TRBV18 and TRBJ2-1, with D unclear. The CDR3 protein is CASSPILYNEQFF. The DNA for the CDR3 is TGTGCCAGCTCACCAATCCTCTACAATGAGCAGTTCTTC.